Shown below are 5 T cell receptor beta chains from a single sample sequenced in a study of T cells in Graves' hyperthyroidism and ophthalmopathy. Researchers took RNA transcripts and amplified the TCR beta CDR3 regions from them. When the TCR CDR3 underwent first-round RT-PCR, the HTBI primer set was used. TCRdb processed the multiplex PCR reads anew with MiXCR; each CDR3 protein has one entry. The sample includes around 490,000 distinct CDR3 sequences, 15% to 20% of them seen just once. The sequenced sample consisted of blood. All receptors derive from a middle-aged man with Graves' ophthalmopathy.

The rearrangement links TRBV2 to TRBJ2-3, with TRBD2 as a possible D gene (6 bases). This CDR3 is 11 amino acids long. Trimming stripped 10 bases from V and 8 bases from J, with 13 bases between. In germline, CDR1 is SNHLY, CDR2 FYNNEI. The CDR3 here is CATRDFGTQYF. In DNA form, the CDR3 reads TGTGCCACCCGGGACTTTGGTACGCAGTATTTT. The full variable domain, its missing parts supplied by reference TRBV2 and TRBJ2-3, is EPEVTQTPSHQVTQMGQEVILRCVPISNHLYFYWYRQILGQKVEFLVSFYNNEISEKSEIFDDQFSVERPDGSNFTLKIRSTKLEDSAMYFCATRDFGTQYFGPGTRLTVL.

The gene calls are TRBV5-6 and TRBJ2-2; either TRBD1 or TRBD2 may fit D (6 bases each). The CDR3 covers 15 residues. Deletions cut 6 bases from V and 5 bases from J, with 17 bases between. Looked up from germline, CDR1 is SGHDT and CDR2 is YYEEEE. CDR3 in amino acids: CASTLGRGGTGELFF. The DNA for the CDR3 is TGTGCCAGCACCCTAGGCAGGGGAGGAACCGGGGAGCTGTTTTTT.

This clonotype was recorded many times. V and J are TRBV7-9 and TRBJ1-1; 7 bases are a match to TRBD1. Germline loops: CDR1 SEHNR, CDR2 FQNEAQ (reference sequence). Losses at the gene ends were 6 bases for V and 3 bases for J; bases not matched to a gene: 7. The CDR3 totals 14 residues. In DNA form, the CDR3 reads TGTGCCAGCAGTTCTCACAGGGGAGACACTGAAGCTTTCTTT. It yields the protein CASSSHRGDTEAFF.

This clonotype was observed at least ten times. CDR3 region: CASSLAVSGANEQFF. DNA for the CDR3: TGTGCCAGCAGCTTAGCGGTTTCAGGGGCCAATGAGCAGTTCTTC. This chain uses TRBV7-9 with TRBJ2-1, with D possibly TRBD1 on 6 matching bases. The germline V gene encodes CDR1 SEHNR and CDR2 FQNEAQ (reference sequence). The CDR3 has 15 amino acids. Deletions cut 0 bases from V and 6 bases from J, with 12 bases between.

This clonotype was seen many times. CDR3 sequence reads: CASSLWDFSETQYF. For the CDR3, the DNA is TGTGCCAGCAGCTTATGGGACTTCTCAGAGACCCAGTACTTC. This chain connects TRBV7-2 to TRBJ2-5; a weak D match, TRBD2 (6 bases). Trimming left V 2 bases short and J 4 bases short, with 11 bases between. The germline V gene encodes CDR1 SGHTA and CDR2 FQGNSA. The length of the CDR3 is 14 residues.